This is a list of T cell receptor beta chains from one sample in a study of shared clonotypes between healthy human individuals. TCRdb's table, derived via immunoSEQ multiplex PCR, lists solely in-frame clones and lacks some. The table includes roughly 1,500,000 clones, approximately 98.5% detected once. The sequencing input was naive CD4+ T cells sorted from blood. Receptors originate from a man aged 30 to 45 in good health. Each CDR3 is given with its conserved first and last residue. Fields, in order: D gene, clone size, V gene, J gene, CDR3 protein, CDR3 DNA. A D gene is named only where the DNA matches it firmly. Rows give clone size only sometimes, using once, few, many, or a class for an expanded clone.

NA,NA,TRBV19,TRBJ1-5,CASSIGRDQPQHF,TGTGCCAGTAGTATAGGCAGAGATCAGCCCCAGCATTTT
TRBD2,NA,TRBV13,TRBJ2-7,CASSLTSGTYEQYF,TGTGCCAGCAGCTTGACTAGCGGGACCTACGAGCAGTACTTC
NA,NA,TRBV18,TRBJ2-1,CASSPPIANEQFF,TGTGCCAGCTCACCACCGATAGCCAATGAGCAGTTCTTC
TRBD1,NA,TRBV6-5,TRBJ2-1,CASTQGDEQFF,TGTGCCAGCACCCAGGGGGATGAGCAGTTCTTC
TRBD1,NA,TRBV6-6,TRBJ1-5,CASSKQGNQPQHF,TGTGCCAGCAGCAAACAGGGGAATCAGCCCCAGCATTTT
NA,NA,TRBV7-9,TRBJ2-3,CASSLALGGRVTDTQYF,TGTGCCAGCAGCTTAGCCCTAGGCGGGCGGGTCACAGATACGCAGTATTTT
NA,once,TRBV7-6,TRBJ1-4,CASSSLGSRREKLFF,TGTGCCAGCAGCTCCCTTGGGTCCCGTCGGGAAAAACTGTTTTTT
NA,NA,TRBV7-9,TRBJ2-3,CASSPERRTDTQYF,TGTGCCAGCAGCCCTGAGAGGCGCACAGATACGCAGTATTTT
NA,NA,TRBV5-5,TRBJ2-3,CASSPHTDTQYF,TGTGCCAGCAGCCCCCACACAGATACGCAGTATTTT
NA,NA,TRBV2,TRBJ2-5,CASKGRSETQYF,TGTGCCAGCAAGGGAAGGTCAGAGACCCAGTACTTC
NA,NA,TRBV5-1,TRBJ2-1,CASSLDGVGNEQFF,TGCGCCAGCAGCTTGGATGGTGTCGGCAATGAGCAGTTCTTC
NA,NA,TRBV5-1,TRBJ2-7,CASSPDTPPSYEQYF,TGCGCCAGCAGCCCAGACACACCTCCTTCCTACGAGCAGTACTTC
NA,NA,TRBV7-9,TRBJ1-4,CASSTRGRSTIEKLFF,TGTGCCAGCAGCACACGAGGACGCAGTACGATTGAAAAACTGTTTTTT
NA,once,TRBV27,TRBJ1-2,CASSPLGQPNYGYTF,TGTGCCAGCAGTCCATTGGGACAACCTAACTATGGCTACACCTTC
NA,once,TRBV19,TRBJ1-5,CATAVRGQPQHF,TGTGCCACCGCAGTGAGGGGTCAGCCCCAGCATTTT
TRBD2,NA,TRBV4-1,TRBJ2-1,CASSQIAGGSNEQFF,TGCGCCAGCAGCCAAATAGCGGGAGGTTCGAATGAGCAGTTCTTC
TRBD2,NA,TRBV29-1,TRBJ2-3,CSALAGGDTQYF,TGCAGCGCCCTAGCGGGAGGGGATACGCAGTATTTT
NA,NA,TRBV5-1,TRBJ1-1,CASSLRGDSKAFF,TGCGCCAGCAGCTTGAGGGGGGACTCTAAAGCTTTCTTT
TRBD1,once,TRBV12-5,TRBJ2-1,CASGGGQEKGNEQFF,TGTGCTAGTGGTGGGGGACAGGAGAAGGGCAATGAGCAGTTCTTC
TRBD2,once,TRBV29-1,TRBJ2-1,CSVGPPGGGEQFF,TGCAGCGTTGGTCCGCCGGGAGGTGGTGAGCAGTTCTTC
NA,NA,TRBV10-3,TRBJ1-5,CAISESAWGEVGQPQHF,TGTGCCATCAGTGAGTCTGCTTGGGGGGAGGTTGGTCAGCCCCAGCATTTT
TRBD1,NA,TRBV10-1,TRBJ2-7,CASQGQTVLEQYF,TGCGCCAGCCAGGGACAGACAGTTCTCGAGCAGTACTTC
NA,few,TRBV4-2,TRBJ1-2,CASSPVVAVYGYTF,TGTGCCAGCAGCCCGGTGGTGGCGGTATATGGCTACACCTTC
NA,NA,TRBV7-2,TRBJ1-1,CASSRNLGDTEAFF,TGTGCCAGCAGCCGGAATTTGGGGGACACTGAAGCTTTCTTT
TRBD2,NA,TRBV28,TRBJ2-7,CASSSPASGTGFNYEQYF,TGTGCCAGCAGTAGCCCCGCTAGCGGGACGGGTTTCAACTACGAGCAGTACTTC
NA,NA,TRBV30,TRBJ2-7,CAWSLRTASYEQYF,TGTGCCTGGAGTCTAAGGACGGCCTCCTACGAGCAGTACTTC
NA,NA,TRBV19,TRBJ2-1,CATKGFYNEQFF,TGTGCCACCAAGGGCTTCTACAATGAGCAGTTCTTC
TRBD1,NA,TRBV7-2,TRBJ2-7,CASSLVIGQEYEQYF,TGTGCCAGCAGCTTAGTCATAGGACAGGAATACGAGCAGTACTTC
NA,NA,TRBV21-1,TRBJ2-2,CASSAGGSFGELFF,TGTGCCAGCAGCGCGGGAGGGAGCTTCGGGGAGCTGTTTTTT
TRBD1,NA,TRBV18,TRBJ2-7,CASSAGQGPYEQYF,TGTGCCAGCTCAGCTGGACAGGGTCCCTACGAGCAGTACTTC
NA,NA,TRBV19,TRBJ2-5,CASSILQGETQYF,TGTGCCAGTAGTATCCTACAGGGCGAGACCCAGTACTTC
NA,NA,TRBV9,TRBJ1-2,CASSLNFNYGYTF,TGTGCCAGCAGCTTGAATTTCAACTATGGCTACACCTTC
NA,NA,TRBV5-4,TRBJ2-3,CASSKAGQSTDTQYF,TGTGCCAGCAGCAAGGCGGGACAGAGCACAGATACGCAGTATTTT
NA,NA,TRBV9,TRBJ2-2,CASSVRTTGELFF,TGTGCCAGCAGCGTAAGGACCACCGGGGAGCTGTTTTTT
TRBD2,NA,TRBV18,TRBJ2-1,CASSPTSGFSSEQFF,TGTGCCAGCTCACCGACTAGCGGGTTTTCGAGTGAGCAGTTCTTC
NA,NA,TRBV6-6,TRBJ2-7,CASRTQSYEQYF,TGTGCCAGCAGGACACAGTCTTACGAGCAGTACTTC
TRBD2,NA,TRBV18,TRBJ2-7,CASSPSGEEQYF,TGTGCCAGCTCACCAAGCGGGGAAGAGCAGTACTTC
NA,NA,TRBV6-4,TRBJ2-7,CASSRTPAYEQYF,TGTGCCAGCAGTCGGACCCCCGCCTACGAGCAGTACTTC
NA,NA,TRBV7-9,TRBJ2-5,CASSLIETQYF,TGTGCCAGCAGCTTAATCGAGACCCAGTACTTC
TRBD2,NA,TRBV18,TRBJ2-1,CASSPNPGGTEQFF,TGTGCCAGCTCTCCAAACCCGGGAGGGACTGAGCAGTTCTTC
NA,NA,TRBV18,TRBJ2-1,CASSLLRDFLSSYNEQFF,TGTGCCAGCTCACTTCTCCGGGACTTCCTGAGCTCCTACAATGAGCAGTTCTTC
TRBD1,once,TRBV28,TRBJ1-3,CASSSPGQGRNTIYF,TGTGCCAGCAGTTCCCCGGGACAGGGTCGGAACACCATATATTTT
NA,once,TRBV18,TRBJ2-5,CASSPTGNQETQYF,TGTGCCAGCTCACCGACAGGTAACCAAGAGACCCAGTACTTC
NA,NA,TRBV2,TRBJ2-7,CASGRGGYEQYF,TGTGCCAGCGGACGTGGCGGATACGAGCAGTACTTC
NA,NA,TRBV27,TRBJ2-1,CASSLSPQGGYNEQFF,TGTGCCAGCAGTTTATCTCCCCAGGGAGGCTACAATGAGCAGTTCTTC
NA,NA,TRBV6-5,TRBJ2-5,CASSYSGEGQETQYF,TGTGCCAGCAGTTACTCGGGGGAAGGACAAGAGACCCAGTACTTC
NA,NA,TRBV7-2,TRBJ2-7,CASSRRDSSYEQYF,TGTGCCAGCAGCCGGCGGGACAGTAGCTACGAGCAGTACTTC
TRBD2,NA,TRBV5-1,TRBJ2-2,CASSLAPSGSGAGELFF,TGCGCCAGCAGCTTGGCCCCTAGCGGGAGCGGGGCCGGGGAGCTGTTTTTT
NA,NA,TRBV6-6,TRBJ2-3,CASSYLLPTDTQYF,TGTGCCAGCAGTTACCTCTTACCCACAGATACGCAGTATTTT
TRBD2,NA,TRBV4-1,TRBJ2-3,CASSHQDQVSGSADTQYF,TGCGCCAGCAGCCACCAGGACCAGGTTAGCGGGAGTGCAGATACGCAGTATTTT
NA,NA,TRBV19,TRBJ2-2,CASSVPGGGSTGELFF,TGTGCCAGTAGTGTTCCAGGGGGCGGGAGCACCGGGGAGCTGTTTTTT
NA,NA,TRBV6-5,TRBJ1-4,CASSYSGLNEKLFF,TGTGCCAGCAGTTATTCAGGTCTCAATGAAAAACTGTTTTTT
NA,NA,TRBV28,TRBJ2-7,CASSLPSPREQYF,TGTGCCAGCAGTTTACCTAGCCCCCGGGAGCAGTACTTC
NA,NA,TRBV5-1,TRBJ2-3,CASSPRWGRTSLSTDTQYF,TGCGCCAGCAGCCCTCGTTGGGGGCGAACATCCCTAAGCACAGATACGCAGTATTTT
NA,NA,TRBV27,TRBJ2-5,CASSLGVVPGTQYF,TGTGCCAGCAGTTTAGGAGTCGTCCCAGGGACCCAGTACTTC
NA,NA,TRBV19,TRBJ2-2,CASSIRRGAPSGTGELFF,TGTGCCAGTAGTATTCGCAGGGGCGCCCCGTCTGGGACCGGGGAGCTGTTTTTT
TRBD2,NA,TRBV9,TRBJ2-1,CASSSRLAAYNEQFF,TGTGCCAGCAGCTCCCGACTAGCTGCCTACAATGAGCAGTTCTTC